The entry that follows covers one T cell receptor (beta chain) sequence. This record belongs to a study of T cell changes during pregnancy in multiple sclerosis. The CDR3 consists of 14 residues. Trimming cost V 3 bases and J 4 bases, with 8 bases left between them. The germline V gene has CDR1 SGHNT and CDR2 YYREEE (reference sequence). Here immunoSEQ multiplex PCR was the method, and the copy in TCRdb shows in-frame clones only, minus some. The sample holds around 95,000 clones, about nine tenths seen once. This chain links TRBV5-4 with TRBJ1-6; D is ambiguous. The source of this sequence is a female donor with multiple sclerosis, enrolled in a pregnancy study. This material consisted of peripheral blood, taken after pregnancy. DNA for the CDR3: TGTGCCAGCAGCTCCGACAAATATAATTCACCCCTCCACTTT. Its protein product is CASSSDKYNSPLHF.